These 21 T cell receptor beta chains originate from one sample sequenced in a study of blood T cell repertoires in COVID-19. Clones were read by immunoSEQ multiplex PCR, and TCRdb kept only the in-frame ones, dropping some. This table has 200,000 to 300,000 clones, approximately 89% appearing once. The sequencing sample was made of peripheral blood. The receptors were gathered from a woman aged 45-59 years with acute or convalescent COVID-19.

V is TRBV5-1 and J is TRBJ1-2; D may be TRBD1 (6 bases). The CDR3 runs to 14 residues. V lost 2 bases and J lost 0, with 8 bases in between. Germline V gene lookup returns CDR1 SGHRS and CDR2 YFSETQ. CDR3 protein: CASSFGTTNYGYTF. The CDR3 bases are TGCGCCAGCAGCTTTGGGACAACTAACTATGGCTACACCTTC.

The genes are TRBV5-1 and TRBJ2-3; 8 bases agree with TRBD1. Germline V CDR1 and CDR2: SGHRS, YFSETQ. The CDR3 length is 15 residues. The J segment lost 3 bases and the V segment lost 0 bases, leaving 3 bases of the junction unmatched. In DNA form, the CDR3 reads TGCGCCAGCAGCTTGGGGACAGGGTGGACAGATACGCAGTATTTT. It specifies CASSLGTGWTDTQYF.

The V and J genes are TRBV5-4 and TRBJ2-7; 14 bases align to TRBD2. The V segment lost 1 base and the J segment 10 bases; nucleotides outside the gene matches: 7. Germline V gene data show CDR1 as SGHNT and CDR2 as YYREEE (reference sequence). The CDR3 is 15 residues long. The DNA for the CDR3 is TGTGCCAGCAGCTTGACCACGGGACTAGCGGGAGAACAGTACTTC. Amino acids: CASSLTTGLAGEQYF.

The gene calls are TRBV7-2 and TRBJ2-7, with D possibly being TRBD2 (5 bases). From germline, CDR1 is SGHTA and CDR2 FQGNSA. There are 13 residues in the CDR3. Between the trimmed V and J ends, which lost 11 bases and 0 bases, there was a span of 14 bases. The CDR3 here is CASANGNSYEQYF. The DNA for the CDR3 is TGTGCCTCGGCGAACGGGAACTCCTACGAGCAGTACTTC.

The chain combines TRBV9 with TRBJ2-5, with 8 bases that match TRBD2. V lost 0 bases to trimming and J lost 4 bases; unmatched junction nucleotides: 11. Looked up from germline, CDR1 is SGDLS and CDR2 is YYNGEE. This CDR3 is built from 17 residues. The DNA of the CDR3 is TGTGCCAGCAGCGTAGGATTTCACGGGACTAGAGGAGAGACCCAGTACTTC. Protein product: CASSVGFHGTRGETQYF.

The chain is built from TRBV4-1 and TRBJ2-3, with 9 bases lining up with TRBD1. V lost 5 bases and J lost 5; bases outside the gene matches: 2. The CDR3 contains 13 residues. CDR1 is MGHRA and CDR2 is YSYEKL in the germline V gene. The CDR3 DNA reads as TGCGCCAGCAGCGACAGGGGGGAAGATACGCAGTATTTT. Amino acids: CASSDRGEDTQYF.

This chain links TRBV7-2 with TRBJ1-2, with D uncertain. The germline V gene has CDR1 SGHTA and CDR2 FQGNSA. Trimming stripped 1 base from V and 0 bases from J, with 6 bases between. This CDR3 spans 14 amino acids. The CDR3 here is CASSLGTANYGYTF. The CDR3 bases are TGTGCCAGCAGCTTAGGTACGGCTAACTATGGCTACACCTTC.

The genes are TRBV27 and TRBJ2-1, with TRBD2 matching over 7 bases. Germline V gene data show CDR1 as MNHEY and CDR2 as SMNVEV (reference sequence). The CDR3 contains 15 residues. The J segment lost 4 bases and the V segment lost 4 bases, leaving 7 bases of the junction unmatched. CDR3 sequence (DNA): TGTGCCAGCAGTTACGCGGGAGCGGGGTACAATGAGCAGTTCTTC. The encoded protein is CASSYAGAGYNEQFF.

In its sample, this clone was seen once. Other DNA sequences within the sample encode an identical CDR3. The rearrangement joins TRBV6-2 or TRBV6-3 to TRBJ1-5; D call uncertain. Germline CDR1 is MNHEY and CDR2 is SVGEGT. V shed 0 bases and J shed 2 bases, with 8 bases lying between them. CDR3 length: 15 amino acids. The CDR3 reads CASSYSRQGNQPQHF. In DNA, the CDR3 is TGTGCCAGCAGTTACTCTCGGCAGGGCAATCAGCCCCAGCATTTT.

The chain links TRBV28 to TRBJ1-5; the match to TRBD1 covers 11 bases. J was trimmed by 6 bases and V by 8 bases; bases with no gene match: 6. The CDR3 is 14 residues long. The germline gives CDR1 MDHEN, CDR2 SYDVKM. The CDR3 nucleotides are TGTGCCAGCGGGACAGGGGGAAGGAGTCAGCCCCAGCATTTT. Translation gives CASGTGGRSQPQHF.

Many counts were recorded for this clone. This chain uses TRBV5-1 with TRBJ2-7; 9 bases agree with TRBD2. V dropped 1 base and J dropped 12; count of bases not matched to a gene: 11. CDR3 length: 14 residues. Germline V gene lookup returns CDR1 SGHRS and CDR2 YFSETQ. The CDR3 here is CASSLSASGDIPYF. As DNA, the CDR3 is TGCGCCAGCAGCTTGTCAGCTAGCGGGGATATCCCGTACTTC.

As DNA, the CDR3 is TGTGCCAGCAGTTACGACAGGGGCTATGGCTACACCTTC. Protein: CASSYDRGYGYTF. This chain uses TRBV6-5 with TRBJ1-2; 8 bases match TRBD1. V lost 2 bases to trimming and J lost 4 bases; unmatched junction nucleotides: 0. There are 13 residues in the CDR3. CDR1 MNHEY and CDR2 SVGAGI come from the germline V gene.

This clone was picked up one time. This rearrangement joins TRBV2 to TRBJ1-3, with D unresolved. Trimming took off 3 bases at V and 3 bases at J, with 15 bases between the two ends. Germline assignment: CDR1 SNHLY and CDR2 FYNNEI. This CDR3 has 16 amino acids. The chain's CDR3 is CASSDWEGSRGNTIYF. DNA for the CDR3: TGTGCCAGCAGTGATTGGGAGGGCTCCCGTGGAAACACCATATATTTT.

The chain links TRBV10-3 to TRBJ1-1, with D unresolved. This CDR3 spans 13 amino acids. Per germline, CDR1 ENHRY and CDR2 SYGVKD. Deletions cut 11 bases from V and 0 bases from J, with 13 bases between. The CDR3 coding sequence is TGTGCCGCCCGCGCGGTCATGAACACTGAAGCTTTCTTT. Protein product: CAARAVMNTEAFF.

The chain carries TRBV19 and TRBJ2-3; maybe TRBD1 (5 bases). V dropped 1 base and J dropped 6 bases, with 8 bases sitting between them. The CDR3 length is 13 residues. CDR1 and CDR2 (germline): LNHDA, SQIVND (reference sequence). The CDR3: CASSIAGMDTQYF. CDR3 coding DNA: TGTGCCAGTAGTATAGCAGGGATGGATACGCAGTATTTT.

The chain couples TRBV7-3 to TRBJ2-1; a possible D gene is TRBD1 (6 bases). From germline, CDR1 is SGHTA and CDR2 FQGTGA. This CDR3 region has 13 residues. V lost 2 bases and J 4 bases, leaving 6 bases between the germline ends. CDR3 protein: CASSLGQYNEQFF. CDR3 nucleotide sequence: TGTGCCAGCAGCTTAGGACAGTACAATGAGCAGTTCTTC.

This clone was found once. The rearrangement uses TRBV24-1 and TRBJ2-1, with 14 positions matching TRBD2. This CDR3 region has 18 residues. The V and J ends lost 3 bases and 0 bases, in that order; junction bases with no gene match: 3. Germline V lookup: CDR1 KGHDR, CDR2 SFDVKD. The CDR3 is CATSDPGTSGSSYNEQFF. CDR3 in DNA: TGTGCCACCAGTGATCCAGGGACTAGCGGGAGCTCCTACAATGAGCAGTTCTTC.

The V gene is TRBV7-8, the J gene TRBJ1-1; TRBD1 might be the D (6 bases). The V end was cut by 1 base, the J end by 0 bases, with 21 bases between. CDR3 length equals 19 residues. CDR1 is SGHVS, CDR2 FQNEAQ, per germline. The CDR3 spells CASSLDQRAVGQLNTEAFF. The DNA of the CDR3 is TGTGCCAGCAGCTTAGATCAGAGGGCTGTAGGACAGTTGAACACTGAAGCTTTCTTT.

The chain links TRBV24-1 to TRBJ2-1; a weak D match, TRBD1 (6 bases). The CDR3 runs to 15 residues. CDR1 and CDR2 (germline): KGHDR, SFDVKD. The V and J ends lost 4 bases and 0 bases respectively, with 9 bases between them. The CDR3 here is CATSEQGLSYNEQFF. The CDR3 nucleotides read TGTGCCACCAGTGAGCAGGGGCTCTCCTACAATGAGCAGTTCTTC.

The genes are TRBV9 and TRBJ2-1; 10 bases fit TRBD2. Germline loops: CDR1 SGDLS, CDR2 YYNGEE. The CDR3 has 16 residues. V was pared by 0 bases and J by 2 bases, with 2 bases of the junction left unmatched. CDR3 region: CASSVVTSGAYNEQFF. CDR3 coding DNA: TGTGCCAGCAGCGTAGTTACTAGCGGGGCCTACAATGAGCAGTTCTTC.

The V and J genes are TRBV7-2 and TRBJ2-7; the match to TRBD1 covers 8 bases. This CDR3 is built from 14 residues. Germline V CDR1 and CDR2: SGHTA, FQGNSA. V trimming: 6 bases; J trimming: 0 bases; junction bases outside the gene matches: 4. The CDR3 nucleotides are TGTGCCAGCAGAAAGGACAGGGCCTCCTACGAGCAGTACTTC. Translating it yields CASRKDRASYEQYF.